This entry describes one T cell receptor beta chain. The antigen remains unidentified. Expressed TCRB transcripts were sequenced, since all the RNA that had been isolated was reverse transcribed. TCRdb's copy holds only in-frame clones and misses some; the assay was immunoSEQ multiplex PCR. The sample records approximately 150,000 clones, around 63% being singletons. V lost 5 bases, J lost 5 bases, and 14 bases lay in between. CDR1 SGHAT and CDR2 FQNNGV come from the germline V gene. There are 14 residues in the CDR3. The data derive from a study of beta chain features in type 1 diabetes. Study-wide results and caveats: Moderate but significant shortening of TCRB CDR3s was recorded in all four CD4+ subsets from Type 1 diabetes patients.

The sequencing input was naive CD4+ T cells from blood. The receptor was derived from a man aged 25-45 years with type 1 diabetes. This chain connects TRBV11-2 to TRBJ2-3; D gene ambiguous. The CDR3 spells CASSPRPREDTQYF. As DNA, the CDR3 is TGTGCCAGCAGCCCGCGACCTAGGGAAGATACGCAGTATTTT.